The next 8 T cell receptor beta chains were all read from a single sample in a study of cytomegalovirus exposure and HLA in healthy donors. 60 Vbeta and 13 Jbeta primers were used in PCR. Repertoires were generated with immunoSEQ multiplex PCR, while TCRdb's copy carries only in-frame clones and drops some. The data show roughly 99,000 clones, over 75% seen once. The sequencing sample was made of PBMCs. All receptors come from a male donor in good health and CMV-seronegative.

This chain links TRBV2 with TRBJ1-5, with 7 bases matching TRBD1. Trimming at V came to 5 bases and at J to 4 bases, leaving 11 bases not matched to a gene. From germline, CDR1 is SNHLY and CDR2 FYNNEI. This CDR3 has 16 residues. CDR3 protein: CASSYLPGTANQPQHF. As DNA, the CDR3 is TGTGCCAGCAGTTACCTACCCGGGACAGCTAATCAGCCCCAGCATTTT.

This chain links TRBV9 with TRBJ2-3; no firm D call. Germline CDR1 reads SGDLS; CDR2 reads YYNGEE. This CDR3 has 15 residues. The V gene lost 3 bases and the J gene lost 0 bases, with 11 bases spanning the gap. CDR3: CASSATFSSTDTQYF. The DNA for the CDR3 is TGTGCCAGCAGCGCGACTTTCTCTAGCACAGATACGCAGTATTTT.

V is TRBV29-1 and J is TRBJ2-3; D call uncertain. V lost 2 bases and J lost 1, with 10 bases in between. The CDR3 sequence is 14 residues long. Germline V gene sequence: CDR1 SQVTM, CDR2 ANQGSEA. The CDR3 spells CSVELAPGTDTQYF. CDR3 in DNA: TGCAGCGTTGAATTGGCCCCCGGCACAGATACGCAGTATTTT.

CDR3 DNA sequence: TGTGCCAGCAGCGTAGGTGGTAGTTTGAGCGAGCAGTACTTC. The encoded protein is CASSVGGSLSEQYF. The chain carries TRBV9 and TRBJ2-7; D unclear. V shed 0 bases and J shed 6 bases, with 13 bases lying between them. Per germline, CDR1 SGDLS and CDR2 YYNGEE. This CDR3 is 14 amino acids long.

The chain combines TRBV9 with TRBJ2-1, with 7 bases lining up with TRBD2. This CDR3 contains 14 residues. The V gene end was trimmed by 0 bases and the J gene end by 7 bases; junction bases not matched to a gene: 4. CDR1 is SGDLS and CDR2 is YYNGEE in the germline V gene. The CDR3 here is CASSVVGGSNEQFF. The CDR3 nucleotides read TGTGCCAGCAGCGTAGTGGGCGGGAGTAATGAGCAGTTCTTC.

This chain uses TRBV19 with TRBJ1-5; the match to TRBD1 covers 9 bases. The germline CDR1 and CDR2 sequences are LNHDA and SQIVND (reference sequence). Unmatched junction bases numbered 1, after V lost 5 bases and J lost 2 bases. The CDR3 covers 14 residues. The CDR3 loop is CASSWDRGNQPQHF. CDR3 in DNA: TGTGCCAGTAGTTGGGACAGGGGCAATCAGCCCCAGCATTTT.

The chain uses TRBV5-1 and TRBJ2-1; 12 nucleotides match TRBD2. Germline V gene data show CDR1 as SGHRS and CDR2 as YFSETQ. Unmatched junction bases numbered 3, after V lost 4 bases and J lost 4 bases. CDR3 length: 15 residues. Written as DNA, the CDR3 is TGCGCCAGCAGCCCTAGCGGGAGGGAGTACAATGAGCAGTTCTTC. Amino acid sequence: CASSPSGREYNEQFF.

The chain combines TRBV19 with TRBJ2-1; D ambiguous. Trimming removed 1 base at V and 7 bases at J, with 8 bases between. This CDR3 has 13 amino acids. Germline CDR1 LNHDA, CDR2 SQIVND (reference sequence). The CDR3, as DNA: TGTGCCAGTAGTATAGTCTTGAGAAATGAGCAGTTCTTC. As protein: CASSIVLRNEQFF. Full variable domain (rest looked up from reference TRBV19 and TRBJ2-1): DGGITQSPKYLFRKEGQNVTLSCEQNLNHDAMYWYRQDPGQGLRLIYYSQIVNDFQKGDIAEGYSVSREKKESFPLTVTSAQKNPTAFYLCASSIVLRNEQFFGPGTRLTVL.